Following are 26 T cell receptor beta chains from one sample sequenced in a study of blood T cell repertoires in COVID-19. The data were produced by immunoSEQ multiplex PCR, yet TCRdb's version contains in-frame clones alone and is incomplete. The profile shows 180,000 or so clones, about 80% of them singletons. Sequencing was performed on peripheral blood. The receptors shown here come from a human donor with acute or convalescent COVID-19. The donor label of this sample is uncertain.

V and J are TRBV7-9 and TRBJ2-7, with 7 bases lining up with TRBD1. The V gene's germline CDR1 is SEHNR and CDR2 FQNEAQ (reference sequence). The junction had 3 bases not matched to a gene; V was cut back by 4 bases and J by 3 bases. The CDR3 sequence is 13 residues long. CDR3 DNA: TGTGCCAGCAGCTACTGGGACAGCTACGAGCAGTACTTC. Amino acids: CASSYWDSYEQYF.

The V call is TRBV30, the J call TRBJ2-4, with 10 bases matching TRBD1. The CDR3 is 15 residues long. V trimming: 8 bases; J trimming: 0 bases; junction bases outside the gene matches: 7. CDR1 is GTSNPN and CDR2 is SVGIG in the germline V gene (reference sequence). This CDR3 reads CAGQGQGLAKNIQYF. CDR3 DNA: TGTGCCGGCCAGGGACAGGGGCTAGCCAAAAACATTCAGTACTTC.

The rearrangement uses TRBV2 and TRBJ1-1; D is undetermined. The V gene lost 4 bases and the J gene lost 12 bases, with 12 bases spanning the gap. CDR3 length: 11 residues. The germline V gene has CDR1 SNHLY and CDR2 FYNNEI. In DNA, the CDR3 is TGTGCCAGCAGTGTAATGCAGTCCCCTTTCTTT. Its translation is CASSVMQSPFF. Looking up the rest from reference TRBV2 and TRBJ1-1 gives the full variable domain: EPEVTQTPSHQVTQMGQEVILRCVPISNHLYFYWYRQILGQKVEFLVSFYNNEISEKSEIFDDQFSVERPDGSNFTLKIRSTKLEDSAMYFCASSVMQSPFFGQGTRLTVV.

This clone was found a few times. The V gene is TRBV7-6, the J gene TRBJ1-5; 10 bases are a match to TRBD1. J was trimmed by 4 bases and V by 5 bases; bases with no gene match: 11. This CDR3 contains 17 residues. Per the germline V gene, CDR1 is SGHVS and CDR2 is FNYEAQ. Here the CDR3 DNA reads TGTGCCAGCAGCCTCGGTCCCGACAGGGGGCGGAATCAGCCCCAGCATTTT. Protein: CASSLGPDRGRNQPQHF. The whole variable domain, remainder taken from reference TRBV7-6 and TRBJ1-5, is GAGVSQSPRYKVTKRGQDVALRCDPISGHVSLYWYRQALGQGPEFLTYFNYEAQQDKSGLPNDRFSAERPEGSISTLTIQRTEQRDSAMYRCASSLGPDRGRNQPQHFGDGTRLSIL.

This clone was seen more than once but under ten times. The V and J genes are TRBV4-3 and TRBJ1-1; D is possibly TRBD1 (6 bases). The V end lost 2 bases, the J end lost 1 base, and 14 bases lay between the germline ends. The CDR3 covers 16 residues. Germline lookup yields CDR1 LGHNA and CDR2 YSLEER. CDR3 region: CASSQSRGGGNTEAFF. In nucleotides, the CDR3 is TGCGCCAGCAGCCAAAGTAGGGGGGGAGGGAACACTGAAGCTTTCTTT.

CDR3 bases: TGCGCCAGCAGTGAACGAGTGGGGGCCACAGATACGCAGTATTTT. Translated: CASSERVGATDTQYF. The chain links TRBV10-2 to TRBJ2-3, with D possibly being TRBD1 (6 bases). The V and J ends lost 3 bases and 2 bases respectively, with 12 bases between them. This CDR3 region has 15 residues. Looked up from germline, CDR1 is WSHSY and CDR2 is SAAADI.

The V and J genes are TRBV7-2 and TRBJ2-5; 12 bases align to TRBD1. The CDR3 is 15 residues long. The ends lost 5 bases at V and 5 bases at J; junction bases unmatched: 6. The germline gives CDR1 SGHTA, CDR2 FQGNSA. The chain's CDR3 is CASSTRDRGPETQYF. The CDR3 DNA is TGTGCCAGCAGCACCCGGGACAGGGGGCCGGAGACCCAGTACTTC.

CDR3 loop: CSASDAGTGHTYEQYF. The CDR3 DNA follows: TGCAGTGCTAGTGACGCCGGGACAGGTCACACCTACGAGCAGTACTTC. The chain employs TRBV20-1 and TRBJ2-7, with 8 bases aligning to TRBD1. The CDR3 extends over 16 amino acids. The germline gives CDR1 DFQATT, CDR2 SNEGSKA (reference sequence). J gave up 2 bases and V 3 bases, and 12 bases lay outside the gene matches.

In nucleotides, the CDR3 is TGTGCCAGCAGTTACGAGAGGGAGACAGATACGCAGTATTTT. This sequence encodes CASSYERETDTQYF. The gene calls are TRBV6-5 and TRBJ2-3, with D tentatively TRBD2 (5 bases). The CDR3 has 14 amino acids. Germline loops: CDR1 MNHEY, CDR2 SVGAGI. Trimming took 2 bases from V and 3 from J, leaving 9 bases between them.

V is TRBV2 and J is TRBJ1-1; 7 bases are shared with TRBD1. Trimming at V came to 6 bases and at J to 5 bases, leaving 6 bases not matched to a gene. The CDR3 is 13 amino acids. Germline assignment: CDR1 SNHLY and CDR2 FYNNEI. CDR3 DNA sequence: TGTGCCAGCAGGACTCAGGGGGGTACTGAAGCTTTCTTT. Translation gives CASRTQGGTEAFF. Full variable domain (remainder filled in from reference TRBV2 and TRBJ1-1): EPEVTQTPSHQVTQMGQEVILRCVPISNHLYFYWYRQILGQKVEFLVSFYNNEISEKSEIFDDQFSVERPDGSNFTLKIRSTKLEDSAMYFCASRTQGGTEAFFGQGTRLTVV.

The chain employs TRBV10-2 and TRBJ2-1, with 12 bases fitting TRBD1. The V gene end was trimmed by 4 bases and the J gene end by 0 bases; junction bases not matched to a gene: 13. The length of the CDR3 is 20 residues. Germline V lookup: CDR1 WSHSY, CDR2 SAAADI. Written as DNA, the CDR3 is TGCGCCAGCAGTGCTTGGGGACAGGGGGCGCCGGGGAGCTCCTACAATGAGCAGTTCTTC. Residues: CASSAWGQGAPGSSYNEQFF.

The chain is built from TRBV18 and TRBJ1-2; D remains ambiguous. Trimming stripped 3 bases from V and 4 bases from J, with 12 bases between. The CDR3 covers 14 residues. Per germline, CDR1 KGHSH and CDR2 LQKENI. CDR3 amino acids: CASSPSAAIYGYTF. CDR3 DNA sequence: TGTGCCAGCTCACCGTCGGCGGCCATCTATGGCTACACCTTC.

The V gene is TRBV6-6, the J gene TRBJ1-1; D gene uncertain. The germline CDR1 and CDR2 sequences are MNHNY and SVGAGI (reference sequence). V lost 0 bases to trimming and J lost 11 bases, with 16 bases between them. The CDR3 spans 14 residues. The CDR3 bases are TGTGCCAGCAGTTACTCGTATCTGCGAGGCGGGGCTTTCTTT. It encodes CASSYSYLRGGAFF.

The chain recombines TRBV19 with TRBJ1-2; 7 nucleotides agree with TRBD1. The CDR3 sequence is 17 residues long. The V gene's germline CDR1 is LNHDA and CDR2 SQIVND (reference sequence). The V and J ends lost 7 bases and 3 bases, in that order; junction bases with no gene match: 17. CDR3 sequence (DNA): TGTGCCAGTAAGGCCCAAGGCAGGGGGGACCTCTACTATGGCTACACCTTC. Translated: CASKAQGRGDLYYGYTF.

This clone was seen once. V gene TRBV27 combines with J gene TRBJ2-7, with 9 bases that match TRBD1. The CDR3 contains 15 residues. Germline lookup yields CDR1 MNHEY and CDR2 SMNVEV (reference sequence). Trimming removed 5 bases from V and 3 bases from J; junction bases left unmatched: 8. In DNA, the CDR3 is TGTGCCAGCAGTGCCCAACAGGGGGCAGGCTACGAGCAGTACTTC. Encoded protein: CASSAQQGAGYEQYF.

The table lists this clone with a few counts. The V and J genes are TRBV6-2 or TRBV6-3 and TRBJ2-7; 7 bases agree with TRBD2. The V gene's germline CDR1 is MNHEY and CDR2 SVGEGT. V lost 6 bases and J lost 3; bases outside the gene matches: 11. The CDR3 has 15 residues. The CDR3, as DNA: TGTGCCAGCAGCTCTCTTAGCGGGTCTCTCTACGAGCAGTACTTC. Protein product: CASSSLSGSLYEQYF.

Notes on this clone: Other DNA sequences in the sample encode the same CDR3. Here the CDR3 reads CASSLRPSGRVADTQYF. CDR3 nucleotide sequence: TGTGCCAGCAGCTTGAGGCCTAGCGGGAGGGTAGCAGATACGCAGTATTTT. The rearrangement links TRBV7-2 to TRBJ2-3; the match to TRBD2 covers 12 bases. Germline lookup yields CDR1 SGHTA and CDR2 FQGNSA. Trimming removed 3 bases from V and 4 bases from J; junction bases left unmatched: 8. The CDR3 runs 17 residues.

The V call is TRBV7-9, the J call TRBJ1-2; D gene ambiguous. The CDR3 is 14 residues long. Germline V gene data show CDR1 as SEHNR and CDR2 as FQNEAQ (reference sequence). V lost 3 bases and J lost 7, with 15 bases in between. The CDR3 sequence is CASSLSAGWIGYTF. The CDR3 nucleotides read TGTGCCAGCAGCTTGAGTGCGGGGTGGATTGGCTACACCTTC.

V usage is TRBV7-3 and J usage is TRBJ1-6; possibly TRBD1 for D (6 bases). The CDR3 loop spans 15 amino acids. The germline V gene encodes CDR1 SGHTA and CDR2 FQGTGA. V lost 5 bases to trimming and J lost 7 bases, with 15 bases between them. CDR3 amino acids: CASSPDRNSNSPLHF. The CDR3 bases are TGTGCCAGCAGCCCCGACAGGAACAGCAATTCACCCCTCCACTTT. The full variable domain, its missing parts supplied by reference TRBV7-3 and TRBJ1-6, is GAGVSQTPSNKVTEKGKYVELRCDPISGHTALYWYRQSLGQGPEFLIYFQGTGAADDSGLPNDRFFAVRPEGSVSTLKIQRTERGDSAVYLCASSPDRNSNSPLHFGNGTRLTVT.

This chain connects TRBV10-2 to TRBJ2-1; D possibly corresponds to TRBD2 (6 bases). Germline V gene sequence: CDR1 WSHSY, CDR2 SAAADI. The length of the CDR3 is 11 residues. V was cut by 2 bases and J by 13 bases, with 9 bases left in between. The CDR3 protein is CASSEGGIQFF. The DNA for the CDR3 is TGCGCCAGCAGTGAGGGAGGGATCCAGTTCTTC.

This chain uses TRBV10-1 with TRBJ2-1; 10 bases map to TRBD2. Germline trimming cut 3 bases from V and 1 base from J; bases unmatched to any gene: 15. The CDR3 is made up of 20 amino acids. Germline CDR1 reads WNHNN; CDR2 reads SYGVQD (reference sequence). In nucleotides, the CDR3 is TGCGCCAGCAGTGACCGCCGACCTCTAGCGGGAGCGGGGTCCTACAATGAGCAGTTCTTC. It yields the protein CASSDRRPLAGAGSYNEQFF.

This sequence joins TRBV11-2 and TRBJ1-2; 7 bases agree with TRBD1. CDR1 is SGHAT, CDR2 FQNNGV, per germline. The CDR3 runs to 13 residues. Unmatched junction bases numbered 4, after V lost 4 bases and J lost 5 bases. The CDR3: CASSSTGVYGYTF. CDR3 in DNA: TGTGCCAGCAGCTCTACAGGGGTGTATGGCTACACCTTC. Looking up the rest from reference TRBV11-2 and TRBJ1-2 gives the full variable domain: EAGVAQSPRYKIIEKRQSVAFWCNPISGHATLYWYQQILGQGPKLLIQFQNNGVVDDSQLPKDRFSAERLKGVDSTLKIQPAKLEDSAVYLCASSSTGVYGYTFGSGTRLTVV.

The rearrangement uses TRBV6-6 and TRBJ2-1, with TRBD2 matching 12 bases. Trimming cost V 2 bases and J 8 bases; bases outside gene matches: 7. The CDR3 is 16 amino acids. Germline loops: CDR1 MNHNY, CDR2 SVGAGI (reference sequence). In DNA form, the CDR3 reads TGTGCCAGCAGTTACCCCCGACTAGCGGGAGAGCATGAGCAGTTCTTC. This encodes CASSYPRLAGEHEQFF.

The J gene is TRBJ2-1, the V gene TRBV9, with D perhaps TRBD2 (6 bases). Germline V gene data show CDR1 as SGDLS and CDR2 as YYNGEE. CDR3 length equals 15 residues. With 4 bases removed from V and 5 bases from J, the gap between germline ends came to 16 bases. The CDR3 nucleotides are TGTGCCAGCAGCCTTCTGGGACTGCACCACAATGAGCAGTTCTTC. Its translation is CASSLLGLHHNEQFF.

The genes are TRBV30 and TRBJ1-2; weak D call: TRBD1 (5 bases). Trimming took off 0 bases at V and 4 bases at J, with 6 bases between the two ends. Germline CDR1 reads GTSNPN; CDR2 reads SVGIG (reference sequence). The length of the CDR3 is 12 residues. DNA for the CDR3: TGTGCCTGGAGTGTAGGGGCCTATGGCTACACCTTC. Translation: CAWSVGAYGYTF.

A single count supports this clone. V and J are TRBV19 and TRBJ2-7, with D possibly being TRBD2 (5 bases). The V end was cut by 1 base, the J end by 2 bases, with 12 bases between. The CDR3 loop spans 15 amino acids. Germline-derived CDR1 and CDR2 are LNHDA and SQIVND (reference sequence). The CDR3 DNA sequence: TGTGCCAGTAGTATAGCCCGGGGTATTCCCTACGAGCAGTACTTC. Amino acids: CASSIARGIPYEQYF.